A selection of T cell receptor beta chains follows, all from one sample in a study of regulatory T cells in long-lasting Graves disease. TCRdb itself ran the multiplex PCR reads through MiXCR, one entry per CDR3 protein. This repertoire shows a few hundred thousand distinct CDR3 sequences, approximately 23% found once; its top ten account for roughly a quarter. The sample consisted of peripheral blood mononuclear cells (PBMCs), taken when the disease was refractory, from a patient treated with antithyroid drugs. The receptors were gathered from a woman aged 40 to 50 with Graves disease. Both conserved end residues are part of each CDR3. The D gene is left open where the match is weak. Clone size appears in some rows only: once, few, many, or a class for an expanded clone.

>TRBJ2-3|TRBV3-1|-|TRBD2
TGTGCCAGCAGCCATTCAGTTCTAGCGGGAGGAAAAAGCACAGATACGCAGTATTTT
CASSHSVLAGGKSTDTQYF
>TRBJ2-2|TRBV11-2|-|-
TGTGCCAGCAGCTTAGACGGGAACACCAGGGAGCTGTTTTTT
CASSLDGNTRELFF
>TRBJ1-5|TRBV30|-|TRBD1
TGTGCCTGGAGTGCACAGGGGGGTCAGCCCCAGCATTTT
CAWSAQGGQPQHF
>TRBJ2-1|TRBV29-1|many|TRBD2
TGCAGCGTTGATGGACTAGCGGGAGGGGAGCAGTTCTTC
CSVDGLAGGEQFF
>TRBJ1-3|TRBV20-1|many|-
TGCAGTGCTAGGGGGGCGGGCTCTGGAAACACCATATATTTT
CSARGAGSGNTIYF
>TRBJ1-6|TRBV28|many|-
TGTGCCAGCAGTTTACCTCTGTTACTCCCAAATTCACCCCTCCACTTT
CASSLPLLLPNSPLHF
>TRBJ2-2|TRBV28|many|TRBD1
TGTGCCAGCAGTTTACCCCTCTCTCCAGGGGGCGGGGAGCTGTTTTTT
CASSLPLSPGGGELFF
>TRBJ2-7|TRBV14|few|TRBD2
TGTGCCAGCAGCCAAGGGAGACTAGCGGGACGGTCGGGGGAGCAGTACTTC
CASSQGRLAGRSGEQYF
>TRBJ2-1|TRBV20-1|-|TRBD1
TGCAGTGCAGTGGGACAGGGGGCGACTGAGCAGTTCTTC
CSAVGQGATEQFF
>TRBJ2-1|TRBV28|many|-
TGTGCCAGCAGTTTATGGGCCCCCCCTAGCGCCATATACAATGAGCAGTTCTTC
CASSLWAPPSAIYNEQFF
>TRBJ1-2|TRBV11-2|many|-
TGTGCCAGCAGCTTACCCCGGACAGCTAACTATGGCTACACCTTC
CASSLPRTANYGYTF
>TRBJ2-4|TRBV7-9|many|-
TGTGCCAGCAGCCCGAATATAGACATTCAGTACTTC
CASSPNIDIQYF
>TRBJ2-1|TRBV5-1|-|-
TGCGCCAGCAGCTTGGGTCATAGGCATGAGCAGTTCTTC
CASSLGHRHEQFF
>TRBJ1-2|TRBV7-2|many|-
TGTGCCAGCAGCTTTACCGGGAACTATGGCTACACCTTC
CASSFTGNYGYTF
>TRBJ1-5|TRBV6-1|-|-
TGTGCCAGCAGTGAAAGGAGGTCGATCCAGCCCCAGCATTTT
CASSERRSIQPQHF
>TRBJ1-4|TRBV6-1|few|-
TGTGCCAGCAGACCCCATAGGGCGGGAAAACTGTTTTTT
CASRPHRAGKLFF
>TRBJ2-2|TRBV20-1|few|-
TGCAGTGCTAGAGATTGGGGCGGGGCAGAAGTTATGTCGGGGGAGCTGTTTTTT
CSARDWGGAEVMSGELFF
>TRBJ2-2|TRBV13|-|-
TGTGCCAGCAGCTTAGGCCTAGCGTACACCGGGGAGCTGTTTTTT
CASSLGLAYTGELFF
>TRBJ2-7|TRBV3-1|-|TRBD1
TGTGCCAACAGCCAAGATCTAGGGACAGGGAGGGACGAGCAGTACTTC
CANSQDLGTGRDEQYF
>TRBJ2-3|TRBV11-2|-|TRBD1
TGTGCCAGCAGCTTGGCCACAGGGGGCACAGATACGCAGTATTTT
CASSLATGGTDTQYF
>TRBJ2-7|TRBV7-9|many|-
TGTGCCAGCACCGGACGGGGGGCAAGCTACGAGCAGTACTTC
CASTGRGASYEQYF
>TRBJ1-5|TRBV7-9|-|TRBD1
TGTGCCAGCAGTTCCCAAACAGGGGACAATCAGCCCCAGCATTTT
CASSSQTGDNQPQHF
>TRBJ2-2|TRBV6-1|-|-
TGTGCCAGCAGTGACTACAGGGCCTCCGGGGAGCTGTTTTTT
CASSDYRASGELFF
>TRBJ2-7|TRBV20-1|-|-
TGCAGTGCTAGACTAGGGTTAGCCTACGAGCAGTACTTC
CSARLGLAYEQYF
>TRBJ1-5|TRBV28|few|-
TGTGCCACCCTGGGGCCTTGGGGGTCGGGCAATCAGCCCCAGCATTTT
CATLGPWGSGNQPQHF
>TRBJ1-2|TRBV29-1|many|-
TGCAGCGTTGGAGGGGAGGATGGCTACACCTTC
CSVGGEDGYTF
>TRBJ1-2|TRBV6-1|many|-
TGTGCCAGCAGTCCTCTGAGGAACTATGGCTACACCTTC
CASSPLRNYGYTF
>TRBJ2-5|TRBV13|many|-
TGTGCCAGCAGCCCTCTCACCTCGGGGGACTGGGAGACCCAGTACTTC
CASSPLTSGDWETQYF
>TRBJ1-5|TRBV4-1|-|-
TGCGCCAGCAGCCAAGGTCTTTGGGGGGCAAGTCAGCCCCAGCATTTT
CASSQGLWGASQPQHF
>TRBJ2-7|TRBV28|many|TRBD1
TGTGCCAGCAGTTTAAGGGGACAGGGTTACTCCTACGAGCAGTACTTC
CASSLRGQGYSYEQYF
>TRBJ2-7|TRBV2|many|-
TGTGCCATAGGGGCAGGGGCCGCCTACGAGCAGTACTTC
CAIGAGAAYEQYF
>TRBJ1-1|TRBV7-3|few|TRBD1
TGTGCCAGCAGCTTAAACGGACAGGGGACTGATGAAGCTTTCTTT
CASSLNGQGTDEAFF
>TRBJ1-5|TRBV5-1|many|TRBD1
TGCGCCAGCAGCTTGGGGACAGGGGGCGATCAGCCCCAGCATTTT
CASSLGTGGDQPQHF
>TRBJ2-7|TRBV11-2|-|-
TGTGCCAGCAGCTTAGATCCCAGGCAGAGCTCCTACGAGCAGTACTTC
CASSLDPRQSSYEQYF
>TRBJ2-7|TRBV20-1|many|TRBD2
TGCAGTGCTAGCCCGACTAGCGGGAGGTCGTGGTCCGACGAGCAGTACTTC
CSASPTSGRSWSDEQYF
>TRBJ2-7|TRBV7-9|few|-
TGTGCCAGCAGCCCGGGGGCTAGCAGCACCTACGAGCAGTACTTC
CASSPGASSTYEQYF
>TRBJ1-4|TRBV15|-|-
TGTGCCACCAGCAGTCCCCCTGTGGAAAAACTGTTTTTT
CATSSPPVEKLFF
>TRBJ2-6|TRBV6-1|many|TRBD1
TGTGCCAGCAAACAGGGGTTCCCTGGGGCCAACGTCCTGACTTTC
CASKQGFPGANVLTF
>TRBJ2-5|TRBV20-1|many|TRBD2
TGCAGTGCCCAACCGGGGGGGGAGACCCAGTACTTC
CSAQPGGETQYF
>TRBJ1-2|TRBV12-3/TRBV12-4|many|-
TGTGCCAGCACCCGGGGTACTGCTAACTATGGCTACACCTTC
CASTRGTANYGYTF
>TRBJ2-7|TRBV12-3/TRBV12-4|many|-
TGTGCCAGCAGGCGGGGACAGACCTACGAGCAGTACTTC
CASRRGQTYEQYF
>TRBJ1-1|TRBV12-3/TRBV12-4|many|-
TGTGCCAGCAATAATGGACCGAACACTGAAGCTTTCTTT
CASNNGPNTEAFF
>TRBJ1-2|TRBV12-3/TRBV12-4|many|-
TGTGCCAGCAGAGGGGACACCAACTATGGCTACACCTTC
CASRGDTNYGYTF
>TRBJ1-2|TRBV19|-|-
TGTGCCAGTAGTTGGTCAACGAGAACCCTTAACTATGGCTACACCTTC
CASSWSTRTLNYGYTF
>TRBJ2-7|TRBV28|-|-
TGTGCCAGCCTTGGACTTAACTACGAGCAGTACTTC
CASLGLNYEQYF
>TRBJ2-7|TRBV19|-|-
TGTGCCAGTAGTATAGATACCGGGATTCACTACGAGCAGTACTTC
CASSIDTGIHYEQYF
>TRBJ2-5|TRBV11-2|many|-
TGTGCCAGCAGCATAACCGGGTCAACTGGGGAGACCCAGTACTTC
CASSITGSTGETQYF
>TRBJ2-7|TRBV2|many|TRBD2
TGTGCCAGCAATCATCCTCCGGGACTAGCACTGACCTACGAGCAGTACTTC
CASNHPPGLALTYEQYF
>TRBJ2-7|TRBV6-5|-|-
TGTGCCAGCAGTTACTCTGCAGGGGTGGAGGAGCAGTACTTC
CASSYSAGVEEQYF
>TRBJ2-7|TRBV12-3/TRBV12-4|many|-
TGTGCCAGCAGTTTATGGGGGGAGATCTACGAGCAGTACTTC
CASSLWGEIYEQYF
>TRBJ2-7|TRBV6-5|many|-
TGTGCCAGCAGTTCGAACCCGACTTACGAGCAGTACTTC
CASSSNPTYEQYF
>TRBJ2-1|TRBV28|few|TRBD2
TGTGCCAGCAGTTTTAGCGGGAGCTTTTTAGAGCAGTTCTTC
CASSFSGSFLEQFF
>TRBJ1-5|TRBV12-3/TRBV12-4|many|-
TGTGCCAGCAGTTTATCTATGGAATCCTATAGCAATCAGCCCCAGCATTTT
CASSLSMESYSNQPQHF
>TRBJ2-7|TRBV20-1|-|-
TGCAGCGTTGAGGGGGGAGAAGTGGCCTACGAGCAGTACTTC
CSVEGGEVAYEQYF
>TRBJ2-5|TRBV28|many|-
TGTGCCAGCAGTGCAAGACAGGGACTACAAGAGACCCAGTACTTC
CASSARQGLQETQYF